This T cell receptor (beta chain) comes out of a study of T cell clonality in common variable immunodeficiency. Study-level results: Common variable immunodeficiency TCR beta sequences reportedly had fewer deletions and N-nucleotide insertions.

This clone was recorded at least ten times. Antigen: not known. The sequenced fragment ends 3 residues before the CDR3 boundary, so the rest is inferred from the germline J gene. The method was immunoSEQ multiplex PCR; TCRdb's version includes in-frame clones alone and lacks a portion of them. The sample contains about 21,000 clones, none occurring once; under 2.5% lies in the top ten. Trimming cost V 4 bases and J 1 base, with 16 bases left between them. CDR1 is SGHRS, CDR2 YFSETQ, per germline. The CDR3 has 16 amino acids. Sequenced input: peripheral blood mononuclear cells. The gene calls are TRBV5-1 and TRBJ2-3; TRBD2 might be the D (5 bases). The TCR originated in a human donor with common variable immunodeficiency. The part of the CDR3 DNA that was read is TGCGCCAGCAGCCCCAGGCGTGAGGGCCGCACAGATACG. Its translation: CASSPRREGRTDT. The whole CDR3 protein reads CASSPRREGRTDTQYF.